Below, one T cell receptor beta chain is given with its context. V gave up 2 bases and J gave up 0 bases; unmatched junction bases: 3. This CDR3 is built from 15 residues. CDR1 LNHNV and CDR2 YYDKDF come from the germline V gene (reference sequence). This entry belongs to a study of cytomegalovirus exposure and HLA in healthy donors. In the PCR, 60 Vbeta and 13 Jbeta primers were used. The assay was immunoSEQ multiplex PCR, and TCRdb's table has in-frame clones only and misses some. The sample contains 100,000 to 120,000 clones, approximately 84% of which appear only once. The TCR originated in a middle-aged man in good health and CMV-seronegative. This sequence joins TRBV15 and TRBJ1-2; 7 bases are a match to TRBD1. Sequenced input: PBMCs. The CDR3 sequence: CATSRRDSPNYGYTF. CDR3 coding DNA: TGTGCCACCAGCAGACGGGACAGTCCTAACTATGGCTACACCTTC.